This T cell receptor beta chain was retrieved from a study of CD8 T cells in ankylosing spondylitis. General study results and limits: A TCR beta motif of fewer than ten highly homologous variants appeared characteristic of ankylosing spondylitis blood.

CDR3 size: 15 residues. The germline V gene has CDR1 SGHVS and CDR2 FQNEAQ. The V segment lost 4 bases and the J segment 2 bases; nucleotides outside the gene matches: 2. Researchers built TCR beta libraries using quantitative 5'-RACE with molecular barcodes. TCRdb fed the 5' RACE reads into MiXCR, producing one record per CDR3 protein. The sample shows about 220,000 distinct CDR3 sequences, approximately 16% of them seen only once. This clonotype was seen only a few times. Its target is unknown. J is TRBJ1-2 and V is TRBV7-8, with 12 positions matching TRBD1. The sample consisted of blood, either unsorted or a sorted T cell fraction (not recorded which). The source is a male donor with ankylosing spondylitis. The CDR3 here is CASSWGQGANYGYTF. As DNA, the CDR3 is TGTGCCAGCAGCTGGGGACAGGGGGCGAACTATGGCTACACCTTC.